This T cell receptor beta chain appears in the sequencing data of a study of Ad26.COV2.S vaccination and SARS-CoV-2 variants. Turning to the study itself: The study gave Ad26.COV2.S intramuscularly, once or twice 56 days apart.

Study results and limitations: In TCR breadth and depth analyses, total T cell responses may have been underestimated. Placebo recipients had lower spike-specific TCR breadth than vaccine recipients.

The data were produced by immunoSEQ multiplex PCR, yet TCRdb's version contains in-frame clones alone and is incomplete. The sample includes 380,000 or so clones, under 90% of them seen just once. Treatment indicated: around 19 received Ad26.COV2.S at low or high dose, single or two shots; five or six received placebo; per-sample allocation not given. The samples date from day 63 after the first vaccine or placebo injection. A word on this clone: Its antigen is unidentified.

V was shortened by 2 bases and J by 4 bases, with 14 bases between the two germline ends. The CDR3 loop spans 15 amino acids. Per the germline V gene, CDR1 is MNHGY and CDR2 is SAAAGT. The TCR originated in a person aged 18 to 59 who received the Ad26.COV2.S COVID-19 vaccine or a placebo. The chain combines TRBV6-8 with TRBJ1-2; D remains unclear. The material sequenced was peripheral blood, taken in a trial of Ad26.COV2.S vaccine versus placebo. The CDR3 DNA follows: TGTGCCAGCAGTTACGGGTTGGATTACGCCTATGGCTACACCTTC. It codes for CASSYGLDYAYGYTF.